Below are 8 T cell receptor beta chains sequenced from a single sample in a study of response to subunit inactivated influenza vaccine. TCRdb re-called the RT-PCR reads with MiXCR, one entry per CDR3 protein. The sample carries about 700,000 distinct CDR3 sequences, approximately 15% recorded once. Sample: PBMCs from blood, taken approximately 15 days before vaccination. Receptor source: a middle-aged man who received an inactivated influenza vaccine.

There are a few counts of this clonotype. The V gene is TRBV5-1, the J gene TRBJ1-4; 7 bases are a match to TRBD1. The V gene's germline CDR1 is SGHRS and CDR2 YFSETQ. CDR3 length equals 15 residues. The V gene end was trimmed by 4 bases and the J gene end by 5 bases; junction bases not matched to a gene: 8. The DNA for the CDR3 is TGCGCCAGCAGCCCTATGACAGGGACAAATGAAAAACTGTTTTTT. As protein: CASSPMTGTNEKLFF. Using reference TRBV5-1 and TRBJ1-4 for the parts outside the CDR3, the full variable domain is KAGVTQTPRYLIKTRGQQVTLSCSPISGHRSVSWYQQTPGQGLQFLFEYFSETQRNKGNFPGRFSGRQFSNSRSEMNVSTLELGDSALYLCASSPMTGTNEKLFFGSGTQLSVL.

DNA of the CDR3: TGTGCCAGCAGCCCTCAGGACGGGAACACCGGGGAGCTGTTTTTT. It codes for CASSPQDGNTGELFF. This sequence joins TRBV9 and TRBJ2-2; D gene unclear. Between the trimmed V and J ends, which lost 4 bases and 1 base, there was a span of 11 bases. Germline loops: CDR1 SGDLS, CDR2 YYNGEE. CDR3 length equals 15 residues.

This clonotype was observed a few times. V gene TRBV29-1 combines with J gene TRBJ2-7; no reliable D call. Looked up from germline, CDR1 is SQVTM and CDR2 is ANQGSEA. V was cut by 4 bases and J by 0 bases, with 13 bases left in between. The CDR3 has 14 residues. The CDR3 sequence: CSVGGLPSSYEQYF. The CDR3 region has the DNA TGCAGCGTTGGTGGGCTTCCGAGCTCCTACGAGCAGTACTTC.

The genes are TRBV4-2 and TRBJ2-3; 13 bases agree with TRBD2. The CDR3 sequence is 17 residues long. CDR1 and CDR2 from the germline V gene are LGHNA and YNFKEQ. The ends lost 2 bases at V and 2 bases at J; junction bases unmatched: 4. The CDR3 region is CASSQQLAGGYTDTQYF. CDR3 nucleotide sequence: TGTGCCAGCAGCCAACAACTAGCGGGAGGGTACACAGATACGCAGTATTTT.

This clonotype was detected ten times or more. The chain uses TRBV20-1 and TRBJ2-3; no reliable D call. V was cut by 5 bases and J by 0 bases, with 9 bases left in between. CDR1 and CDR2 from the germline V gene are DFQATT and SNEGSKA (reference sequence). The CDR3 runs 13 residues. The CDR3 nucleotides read TGCAGTGCTTTTTCTTCTAGCACAGATACGCAGTATTTT. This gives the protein CSAFSSSTDTQYF.

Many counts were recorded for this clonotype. The CDR3 nucleotides are TGTGCCAGCAGCCCGTTGGGGGAAGCTTTCTTT. Translated, it gives CASSPLGEAFF. V and J are TRBV7-9 and TRBJ1-1; no clear D. This CDR3 has 11 amino acids. Germline V gives CDR1 SEHNR, CDR2 FQNEAQ (reference sequence). The V gene lost 5 bases and the J gene lost 8 bases, with 9 bases spanning the gap.

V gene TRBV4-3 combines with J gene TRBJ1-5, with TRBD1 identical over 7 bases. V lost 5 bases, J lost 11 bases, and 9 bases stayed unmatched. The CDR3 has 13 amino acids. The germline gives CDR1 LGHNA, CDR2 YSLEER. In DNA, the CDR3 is TGCGCCAGCAGCGTTGATTCAGGGGGGGCCCAGCATTTT. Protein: CASSVDSGGAQHF.

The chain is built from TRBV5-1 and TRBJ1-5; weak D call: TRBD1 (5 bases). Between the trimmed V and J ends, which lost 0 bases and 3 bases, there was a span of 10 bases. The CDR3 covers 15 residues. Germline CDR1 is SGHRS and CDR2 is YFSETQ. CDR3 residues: CASSLASGSNQPQHF. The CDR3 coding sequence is TGCGCCAGCAGCTTGGCGTCAGGGTCCAATCAGCCCCAGCATTTT.